This T cell receptor (beta chain) was sequenced during a study of blood T cell repertoires in COVID-19. Study overall: Italy, Spain and the United States were the sources of the convalescent and acute COVID-19 samples. Sample material is recorded as cDNA or gDNA derived from T cells, B-cell-depleted T cells, or PBMCs.

Germline V gene data show CDR1 as KGHSH and CDR2 as LQKENI. The CDR3 runs to 14 residues. V lost 1 base and J 5 bases, leaving 11 bases between the germline ends. Original data processing: Using reference gene primer amplification, nucleated cell counts were estimated. Only in-frame clones appear in the TCRdb table, and some are missing; sequencing was by immunoSEQ multiplex PCR. That table supplies the V and J calls and clone size; D and trimming were determined from the DNA. The data hold roughly 360,000 clones, with more than 65% observed a single time. Sequencing was carried out using peripheral blood. This TCR was recovered from a human donor with acute or convalescent COVID-19. The donor label of this sample is uncertain. The V and J genes are TRBV18 and TRBJ1-1; no clear D gene. CDR3 coding DNA: TGTGCCAGCTCACCACTTGAGGAGGGAACTGAAGCTTTCTTT. Protein product: CASSPLEEGTEAFF. Full variable domain (outside the CDR3, taken from reference TRBV18 and TRBJ1-1): NAGVMQNPRHLVRRRGQEARLRCSPMKGHSHVYWYRQLPEEGLKFMVYLQKENIIDESGMPKERFSAEFPKEGPSILRIQQVVRGDSAAYFCASSPLEEGTEAFFGQGTRLTVV.